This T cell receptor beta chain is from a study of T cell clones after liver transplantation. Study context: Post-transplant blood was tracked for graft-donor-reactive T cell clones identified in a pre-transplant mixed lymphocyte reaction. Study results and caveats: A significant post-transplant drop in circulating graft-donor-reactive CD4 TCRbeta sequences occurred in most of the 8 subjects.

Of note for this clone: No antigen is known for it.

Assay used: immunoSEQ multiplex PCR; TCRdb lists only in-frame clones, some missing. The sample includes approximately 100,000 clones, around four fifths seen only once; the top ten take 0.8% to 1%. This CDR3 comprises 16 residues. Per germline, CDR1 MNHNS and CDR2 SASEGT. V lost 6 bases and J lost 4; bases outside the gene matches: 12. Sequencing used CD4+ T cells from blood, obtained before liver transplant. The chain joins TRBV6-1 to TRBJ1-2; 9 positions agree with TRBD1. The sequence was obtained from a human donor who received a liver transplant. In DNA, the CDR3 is TGTGCCAGCAGCGAAACTAAGGGACAGGGCTCCTATGGCTACACCTTC. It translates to CASSETKGQGSYGYTF.